A selection of T cell receptor beta chains follows, all from one sample in a study of blood T cell repertoires in COVID-19. Sequencing used immunoSEQ multiplex PCR; TCRdb keeps in-frame clones, though not all of them. Of 250,000 to 350,000 clones in the sample, 75% to 95% were seen once. The sample consisted of PBMCs or T cells enriched from blood (not recorded which). These receptors all come from a woman aged 30 to 39 who had recovered from COVID-19. Both conserved end residues are part of each CDR3. D genes are given only for firm matches. Some rows mark clone size as missing; the rest say once, few, many or name a class of expanded clone.

clone size	V gene	J gene	D gene	CDR3 protein	CDR3 DNA
once	TRBV18	TRBJ1-2	TRBD1	CASSPPIGQGQGYTF	TGTGCCAGCTCACCACCAATAGGACAGGGGCAGGGCTACACCTTC
NA	TRBV7-3	TRBJ1-5	NA	CASSLDGRGSNQPQHF	TGTGCCAGCAGCTTAGATGGCAGGGGTAGCAATCAGCCCCAGCATTTT
few	TRBV5-5	TRBJ2-1	TRBD1	CASSKMGTGGNEQFF	TGTGCCAGCAGCAAGATGGGGACAGGGGGCAATGAGCAGTTCTTC
once	TRBV27	TRBJ2-7	NA	CASSLGTSYEQYF	TGTGCCAGCAGTCTCGGGACTTCATACGAGCAGTACTTC
NA	TRBV28	TRBJ2-1	TRBD2	CASWTSGSYGEQFF	TGTGCCAGTTGGACTAGCGGGAGTTACGGTGAGCAGTTCTTC
NA	TRBV7-9	TRBJ2-2	NA	CASSLSQNTGELFF	TGTGCCAGCAGCTTGAGTCAGAACACCGGGGAGCTGTTTTTT
NA	TRBV25-1	TRBJ2-7	NA	CASSAGISSSYEQYF	TGTGCCAGCAGCGCGGGGATTTCCAGCTCCTACGAGCAGTACTTC
NA	TRBV5-6	TRBJ2-2	NA	CASSLLSQGKAGELFF	TGTGCCAGCAGCTTATTATCACAGGGTAAAGCCGGGGAGCTGTTTTTT
NA	TRBV11-3	TRBJ2-7	NA	CASSLGPTYEQYF	TGTGCCAGCAGCTTAGGGCCGACCTACGAGCAGTACTTC
NA	TRBV19	TRBJ1-6	NA	CASSITRSSYNSPLHF	TGTGCCAGTAGTATAACGCGGAGCTCCTATAATTCACCCCTCCACTTT
NA	TRBV28	TRBJ2-7	TRBD1	CASSLDRVEQYF	TGTGCCAGCAGTCTTGACAGGGTTGAGCAGTACTTC
once	TRBV19	TRBJ2-2	TRBD2	CASSQREAVGNTGELFF	TGTGCCAGTAGTCAGCGGGAGGCCGTAGGGAACACCGGGGAGCTGTTTTTT
NA	TRBV5-1	TRBJ1-3	TRBD1	CASRRDRLSGNTIYF	TGCGCCAGCAGACGGGACAGGCTCTCTGGAAACACCATATATTTT
few	TRBV6-4	TRBJ2-7	NA	CASSLRVGYEQYF	TGTGCCAGCTCGTTACGGGTTGGTTACGAGCAGTACTTC
NA	TRBV6-5	TRBJ2-2	TRBD2	CASRAAGPTGELFF	TGTGCCAGCAGAGCAGCGGGACCCACCGGGGAGCTGTTTTTT
NA	TRBV4-2	TRBJ2-1	NA	CASSQGVGGHNEQFF	TGTGCCAGCAGCCAAGGAGTAGGGGGTCACAATGAGCAGTTCTTC
NA	TRBV28	TRBJ2-5	TRBD1	CASSGTGRGVETQYF	TGTGCCAGCAGTGGGACAGGGCGAGGGGTCGAGACCCAGTACTTC
once	TRBV19	TRBJ1-5	NA	CASSIDGGQPQHF	TGTGCCAGTAGTATAGATGGAGGTCAGCCCCAGCATTTT
few	TRBV19	TRBJ2-7	NA	CASSRNLQGYEQYF	TGTGCCAGTAGCCGTAACTTACAGGGCTACGAGCAGTACTTC
NA	TRBV2	TRBJ2-1	NA	CASSDVSGGHNEQFF	TGTGCCAGCAGTGACGTCTCAGGGGGGCACAATGAGCAGTTCTTC
NA	TRBV30	TRBJ1-5	NA	CAWSVYSNQPQHF	TGTGCCTGGAGTGTGTATAGCAATCAGCCCCAGCATTTT
NA	TRBV20-1	TRBJ2-3	TRBD2	CSASYMGREAADTQYF	TGCAGTGCTAGTTATATGGGGCGGGAGGCGGCAGATACGCAGTATTTT
NA	TRBV7-2	TRBJ2-7	TRBD1	CASSSYRDRGHEQYF	TGTGCCAGCAGCTCATACCGGGACAGGGGCCACGAGCAGTACTTC
NA	TRBV5-1	TRBJ1-3	TRBD1	CASSLAGGQGARRNTIYF	TGCGCCAGCAGCTTGGCAGGAGGACAGGGGGCGCGGCGAAACACCATATATTTT
NA	TRBV19	TRBJ2-5	NA	CASSSQGEETQYF	TGTGCCAGTAGTTCGCAGGGCGAAGAGACCCAGTACTTC
NA	TRBV27	TRBJ1-2	TRBD1	CASSFSGQVNYGYTF	TGTGCCAGCAGTTTTTCGGGACAGGTTAACTATGGCTACACCTTC
NA	TRBV7-2	TRBJ2-1	TRBD2	CASSLAGGPYNEQFF	TGTGCCAGCAGCTTAGCGGGAGGGCCCTACAATGAGCAGTTCTTC
NA	TRBV5-1	TRBJ2-3	TRBD2	CASSLATSGRSTDTQYF	TGCGCCAGCAGCTTGGCCACTAGCGGGCGGAGCACAGATACGCAGTATTTT
NA	TRBV3-1/TRBV3-2	TRBJ2-2	TRBD1	CASSRQGVTGELFF	TGTGCCAGCAGCCGACAGGGGGTCACCGGGGAGCTGTTTTTT